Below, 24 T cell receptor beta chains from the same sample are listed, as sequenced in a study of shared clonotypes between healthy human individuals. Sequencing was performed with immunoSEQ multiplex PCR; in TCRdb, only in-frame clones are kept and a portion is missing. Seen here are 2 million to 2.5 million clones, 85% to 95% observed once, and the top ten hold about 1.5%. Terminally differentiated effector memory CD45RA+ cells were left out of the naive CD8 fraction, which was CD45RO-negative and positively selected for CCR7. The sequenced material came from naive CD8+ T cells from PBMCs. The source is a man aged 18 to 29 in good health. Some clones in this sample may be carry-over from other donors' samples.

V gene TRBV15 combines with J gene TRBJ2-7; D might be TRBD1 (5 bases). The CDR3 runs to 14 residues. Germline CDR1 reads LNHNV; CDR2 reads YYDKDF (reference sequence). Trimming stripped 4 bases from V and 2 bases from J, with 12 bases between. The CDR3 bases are TGTGCCACCAGCACCCCCTTGGACACCTACGAGCAGTACTTC. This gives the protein CATSTPLDTYEQYF. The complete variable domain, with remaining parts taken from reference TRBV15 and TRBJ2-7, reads DAMVIQNPRYQVTQFGKPVTLSCSQTLNHNVMYWYQQKSSQAPKLLFHYYDKDFNNEADTPDNFQSRRPNTSFCFLDIRSPGLGDTAMYLCATSTPLDTYEQYFGPGTRLTVT.

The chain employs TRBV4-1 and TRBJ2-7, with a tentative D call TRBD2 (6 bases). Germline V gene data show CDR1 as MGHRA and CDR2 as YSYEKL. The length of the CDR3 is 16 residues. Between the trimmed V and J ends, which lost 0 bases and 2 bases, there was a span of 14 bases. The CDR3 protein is CASSQERGGEAYEQYF. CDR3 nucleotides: TGCGCCAGCAGCCAAGAGAGAGGCGGGGAGGCCTACGAGCAGTACTTC.

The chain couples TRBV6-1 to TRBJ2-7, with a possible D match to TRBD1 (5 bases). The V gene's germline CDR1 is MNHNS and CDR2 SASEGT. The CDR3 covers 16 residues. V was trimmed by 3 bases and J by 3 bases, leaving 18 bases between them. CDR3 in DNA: TGTGCCAGCAGTGAGAGCCTTCAGGGCTGGGGCTACGAGCAGTACTTC. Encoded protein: CASSESLQGWGYEQYF.

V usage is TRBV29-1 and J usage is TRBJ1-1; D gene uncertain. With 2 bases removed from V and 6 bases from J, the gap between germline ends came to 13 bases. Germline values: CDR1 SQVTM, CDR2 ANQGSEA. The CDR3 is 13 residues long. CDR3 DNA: TGCAGCGTTGAAACACACACAGAACCTGAAGCTTTCTTT. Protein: CSVETHTEPEAFF.

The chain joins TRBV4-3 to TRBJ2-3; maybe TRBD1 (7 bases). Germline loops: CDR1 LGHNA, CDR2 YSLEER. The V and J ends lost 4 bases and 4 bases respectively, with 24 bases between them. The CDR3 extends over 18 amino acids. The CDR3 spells CASSPRERGLAIADTQYF. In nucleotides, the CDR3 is TGCGCCAGCAGCCCACGCGAGAGGGGGCTAGCGATCGCAGATACGCAGTATTTT.

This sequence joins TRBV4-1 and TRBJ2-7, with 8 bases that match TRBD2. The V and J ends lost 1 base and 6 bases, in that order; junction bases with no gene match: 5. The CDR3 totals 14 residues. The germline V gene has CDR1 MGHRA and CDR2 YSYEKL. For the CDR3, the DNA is TGCGCCAGCAGCCAAGCCTCGCGGGAGGTCGAGCAGTACTTC. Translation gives CASSQASREVEQYF.

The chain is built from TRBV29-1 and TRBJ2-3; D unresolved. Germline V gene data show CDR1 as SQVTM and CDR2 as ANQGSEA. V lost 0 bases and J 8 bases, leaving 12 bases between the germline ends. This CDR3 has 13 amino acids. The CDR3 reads CSVEEAPPGTQYF. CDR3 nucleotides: TGCAGCGTTGAAGAGGCCCCGCCCGGTACGCAGTATTTT.

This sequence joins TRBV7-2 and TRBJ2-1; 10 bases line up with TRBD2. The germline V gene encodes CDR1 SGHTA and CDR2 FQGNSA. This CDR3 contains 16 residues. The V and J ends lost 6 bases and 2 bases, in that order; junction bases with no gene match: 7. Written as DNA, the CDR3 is TGTGCCAGCAGACTCGGACTAGCGGAAGCCTACAATGAGCAGTTCTTC. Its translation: CASRLGLAEAYNEQFF.

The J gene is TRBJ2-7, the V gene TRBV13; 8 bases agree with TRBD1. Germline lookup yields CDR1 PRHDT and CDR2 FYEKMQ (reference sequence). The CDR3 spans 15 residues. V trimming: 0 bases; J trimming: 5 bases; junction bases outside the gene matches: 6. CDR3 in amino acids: CASSLGPGGAHEQYF. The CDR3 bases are TGTGCCAGCAGCTTAGGGCCAGGGGGCGCCCACGAGCAGTACTTC.

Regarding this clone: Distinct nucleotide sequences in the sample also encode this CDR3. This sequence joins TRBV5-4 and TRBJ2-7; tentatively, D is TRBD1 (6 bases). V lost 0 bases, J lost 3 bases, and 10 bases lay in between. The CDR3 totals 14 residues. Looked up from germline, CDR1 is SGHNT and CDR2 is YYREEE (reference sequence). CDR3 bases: TGTGCCAGCAGCTTGGGCCAGGGGAACTACGAGCAGTACTTC. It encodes CASSLGQGNYEQYF.

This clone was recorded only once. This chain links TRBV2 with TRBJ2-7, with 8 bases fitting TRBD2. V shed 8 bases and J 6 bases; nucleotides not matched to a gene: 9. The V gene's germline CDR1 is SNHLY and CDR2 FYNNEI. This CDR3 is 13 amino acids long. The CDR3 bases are TGTGCCAGCTGCCCCGCCGGGAGGGGCGAGCAGTACTTC. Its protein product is CASCPAGRGEQYF.

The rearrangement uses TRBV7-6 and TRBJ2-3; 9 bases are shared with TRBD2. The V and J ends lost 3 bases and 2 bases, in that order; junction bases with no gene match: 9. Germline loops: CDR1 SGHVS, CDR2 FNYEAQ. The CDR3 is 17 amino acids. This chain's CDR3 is CASSFTSAGGNTDTQYF. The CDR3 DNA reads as TGTGCCAGCAGCTTCACCTCCGCGGGAGGGAACACAGATACGCAGTATTTT. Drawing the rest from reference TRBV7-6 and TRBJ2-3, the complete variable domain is GAGVSQSPRYKVTKRGQDVALRCDPISGHVSLYWYRQALGQGPEFLTYFNYEAQQDKSGLPNDRFSAERPEGSISTLTIQRTEQRDSAMYRCASSFTSAGGNTDTQYFGPGTRLTVL.

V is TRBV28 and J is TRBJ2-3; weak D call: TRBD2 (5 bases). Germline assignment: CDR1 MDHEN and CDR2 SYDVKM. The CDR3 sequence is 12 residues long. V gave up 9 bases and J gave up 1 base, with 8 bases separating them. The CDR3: CASGLRTDTQYF. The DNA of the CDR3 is TGTGCCAGTGGACTTCGCACAGATACGCAGTATTTT.

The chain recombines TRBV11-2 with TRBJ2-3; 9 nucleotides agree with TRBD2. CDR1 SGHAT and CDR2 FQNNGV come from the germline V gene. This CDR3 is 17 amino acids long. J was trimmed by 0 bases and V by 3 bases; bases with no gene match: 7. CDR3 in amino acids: CASSFPLAGTSTDTQYF. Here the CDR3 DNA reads TGTGCCAGCAGCTTCCCCCTAGCGGGGACTAGCACAGATACGCAGTATTTT.

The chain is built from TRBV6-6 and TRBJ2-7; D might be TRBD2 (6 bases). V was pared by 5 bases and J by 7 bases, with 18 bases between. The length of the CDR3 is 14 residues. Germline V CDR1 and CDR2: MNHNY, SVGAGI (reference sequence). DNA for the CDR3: TGTGCCAGCAGTCCCGGGCCACGGGCGGGAGAGCAGTACTTC. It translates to CASSPGPRAGEQYF.

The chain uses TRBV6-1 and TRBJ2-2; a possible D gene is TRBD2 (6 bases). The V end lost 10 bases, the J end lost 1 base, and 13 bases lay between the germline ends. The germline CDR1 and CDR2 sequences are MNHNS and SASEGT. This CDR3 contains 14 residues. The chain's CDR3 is CATRLGGNTGELFF. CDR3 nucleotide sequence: TGTGCCACCCGGTTGGGGGGGAACACCGGGGAGCTGTTTTTT.

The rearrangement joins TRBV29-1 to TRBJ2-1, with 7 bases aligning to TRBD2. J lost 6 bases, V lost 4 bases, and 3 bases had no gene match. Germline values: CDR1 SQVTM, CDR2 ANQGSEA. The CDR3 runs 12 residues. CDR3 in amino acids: CSVVRGGNEQFF. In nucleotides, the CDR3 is TGCAGCGTTGTGCGCGGGGGCAATGAGCAGTTCTTC.

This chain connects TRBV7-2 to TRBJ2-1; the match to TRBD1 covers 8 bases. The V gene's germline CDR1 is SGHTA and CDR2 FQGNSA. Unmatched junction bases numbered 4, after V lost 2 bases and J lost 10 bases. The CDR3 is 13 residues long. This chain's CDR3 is CASSLQGAREQFF. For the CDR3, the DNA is TGTGCCAGCAGCTTACAGGGGGCGCGGGAGCAGTTCTTC. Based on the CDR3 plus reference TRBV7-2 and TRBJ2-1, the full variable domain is GAGVSQSPSNKVTEKGKDVELRCDPISGHTALYWYRQSLGQGLEFLIYFQGNSAPDKSGLPSDRFSAERTGGSVSTLTIQRTQQEDSAVYLCASSLQGAREQFFGPGTRLTVL.

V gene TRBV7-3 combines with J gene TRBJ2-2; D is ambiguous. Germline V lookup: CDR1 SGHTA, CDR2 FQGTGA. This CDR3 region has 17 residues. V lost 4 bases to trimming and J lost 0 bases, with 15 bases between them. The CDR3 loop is CASSSSRVNPNTGELFF. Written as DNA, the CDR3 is TGTGCCAGCAGCTCATCCCGGGTTAATCCGAACACCGGGGAGCTGTTTTTT. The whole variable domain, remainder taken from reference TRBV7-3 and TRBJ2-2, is GAGVSQTPSNKVTEKGKYVELRCDPISGHTALYWYRQSLGQGPEFLIYFQGTGAADDSGLPNDRFFAVRPEGSVSTLKIQRTERGDSAVYLCASSSSRVNPNTGELFFGEGSRLTVL.

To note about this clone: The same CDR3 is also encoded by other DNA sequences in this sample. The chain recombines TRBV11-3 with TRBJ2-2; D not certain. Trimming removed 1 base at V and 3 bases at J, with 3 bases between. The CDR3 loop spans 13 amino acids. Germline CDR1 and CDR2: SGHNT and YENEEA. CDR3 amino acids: CASSLGDTGELFF. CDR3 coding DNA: TGTGCCAGCAGCTTAGGGGACACCGGGGAGCTGTTTTTT.

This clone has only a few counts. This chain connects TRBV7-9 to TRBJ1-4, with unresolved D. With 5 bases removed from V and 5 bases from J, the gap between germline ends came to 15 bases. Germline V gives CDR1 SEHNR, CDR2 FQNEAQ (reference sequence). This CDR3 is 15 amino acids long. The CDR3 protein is CASSISRYGNEKLFF. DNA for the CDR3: TGTGCCAGCAGCATCTCGAGATACGGGAATGAAAAACTGTTTTTT.

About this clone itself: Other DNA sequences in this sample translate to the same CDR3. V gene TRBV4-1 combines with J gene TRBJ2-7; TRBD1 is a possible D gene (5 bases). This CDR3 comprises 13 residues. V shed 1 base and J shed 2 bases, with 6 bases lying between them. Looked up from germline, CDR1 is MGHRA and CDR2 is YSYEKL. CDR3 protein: CASSQGTTYEQYF. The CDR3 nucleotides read TGCGCCAGCAGCCAAGGGACAACCTACGAGCAGTACTTC.

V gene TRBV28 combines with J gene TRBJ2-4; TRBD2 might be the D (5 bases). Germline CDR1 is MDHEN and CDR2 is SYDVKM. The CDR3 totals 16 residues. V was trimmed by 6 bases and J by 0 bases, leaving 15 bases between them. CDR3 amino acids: CASSTDGIPAKNIQYF. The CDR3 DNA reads TGTGCCAGCAGCACGGACGGGATTCCAGCCAAAAACATTCAGTACTTC.

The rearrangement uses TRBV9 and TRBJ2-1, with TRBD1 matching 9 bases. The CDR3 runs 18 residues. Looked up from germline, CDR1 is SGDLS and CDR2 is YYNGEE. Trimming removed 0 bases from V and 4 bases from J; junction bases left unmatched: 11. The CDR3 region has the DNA TGTGCCAGCAGCGTAGTCCGAGGTACAGGGGGCGCGTACAATGAGCAGTTCTTC. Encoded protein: CASSVVRGTGGAYNEQFF.